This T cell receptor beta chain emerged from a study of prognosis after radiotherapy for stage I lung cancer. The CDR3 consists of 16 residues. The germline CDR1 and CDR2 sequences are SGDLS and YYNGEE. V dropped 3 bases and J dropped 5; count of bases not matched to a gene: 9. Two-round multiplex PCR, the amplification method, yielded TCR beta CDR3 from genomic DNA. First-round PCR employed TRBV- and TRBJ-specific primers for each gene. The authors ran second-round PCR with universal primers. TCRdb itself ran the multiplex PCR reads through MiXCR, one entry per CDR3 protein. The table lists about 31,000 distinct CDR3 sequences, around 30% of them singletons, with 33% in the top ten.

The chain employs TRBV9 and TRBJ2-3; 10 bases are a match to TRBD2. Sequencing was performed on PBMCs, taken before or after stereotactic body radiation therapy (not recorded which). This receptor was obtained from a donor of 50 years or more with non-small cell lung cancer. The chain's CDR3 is CASSGAGTSVIDTQYF. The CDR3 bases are TGTGCCAGCAGCGGAGCCGGGACTAGCGTTATAGATACGCAGTATTTT.